Below, 14 T cell receptor beta chains from the same sample are listed, as sequenced in a study of T cell repertoires in cytomegalovirus infection (dated by TCRdb to the late 2010s). The listed sequencing device is Illumina HiSeq 1500. TCRdb applied fastp at Q25 and MiXCR to the public reads, then kept only in-frame beta chains. Each CDR3 protein gets just one entry, which takes the most common genes and DNA from the rows behind it. This sample holds some 230,000 distinct CDR3 sequences; roughly 23% were observed only once. The ten largest clones capture 15% to 20% of the sample. The sequencing sample was made of CD8+ T cells from PBMCs. The receptor source for this set is a human donor in good health (CMV status not recorded). Some clones in this sample may be carry-over from other donors' samples.

Only a few counts were recorded for this clonotype. The chain carries TRBV5-1 and TRBJ2-1, with unresolved D. CDR1 is SGHRS, CDR2 YFSETQ, per germline. The CDR3 length is 14 residues. The V end lost 7 bases, the J end lost 2 bases, and 13 bases lay between the germline ends. The CDR3 protein is CASVTDPTYNEQFF. For the CDR3, the DNA is TGCGCCAGCGTAACAGATCCCACCTACAATGAGCAGTTCTTC.

This clonotype was picked up many times. In DNA, the CDR3 is TGTGCCAGCAGCTTGGACAATGAGCAGTTCTTC. The encoded protein is CASSLDNEQFF. The rearrangement uses TRBV5-6 and TRBJ2-1, with D hard to call. V shed 0 bases and J shed 5 bases, with 0 bases lying between them. The CDR3 contains 11 residues. Germline lookup yields CDR1 SGHDT and CDR2 YYEEEE.

The chain carries TRBV4-2 and TRBJ2-3, with D maybe TRBD2 (6 bases). V lost 0 bases to trimming and J lost 2 bases, with 9 bases between them. CDR1 and CDR2 from the germline V gene are LGHNA and YNFKEQ. The length of the CDR3 is 15 residues. DNA for the CDR3: TGTGCCAGCAGCCAAGAAGGCGGGAACACAGATACGCAGTATTTT. Translation: CASSQEGGNTDTQYF.

Ten or more counts support this clonotype. The CDR3, as DNA: TGTGCCAGTAGTATCGGAGGTAATCAGCCCCAGCATTTT. This gives the protein CASSIGGNQPQHF. The chain links TRBV19 to TRBJ1-5; D uncertain. The CDR3 runs to 13 residues. CDR1 and CDR2 from the germline V gene are LNHDA and SQIVND (reference sequence). The V end lost 3 bases, the J end lost 4 bases, and 7 bases lay between the germline ends.

The chain links TRBV5-1 to TRBJ2-7, with no clear D. Germline values: CDR1 SGHRS, CDR2 YFSETQ. There are 14 residues in the CDR3. Deletions cut 0 bases from V and 0 bases from J, with 7 bases between. The CDR3 DNA sequence: TGCGCCAGCAGCTTGGCAGTCAGCTCCTACGAGCAGTACTTC. As protein: CASSLAVSSYEQYF.

The rearrangement joins TRBV20-1 to TRBJ2-1; 7 bases fit TRBD1. The J segment lost 3 bases and the V segment lost 4 bases, leaving 9 bases of the junction unmatched. Germline CDR1 and CDR2: DFQATT and SNEGSKA (reference sequence). CDR3 length: 15 amino acids. The CDR3 spells CSATRRGGHYNEQFF. The CDR3 DNA reads as TGCAGTGCTACCCGGCGAGGGGGCCACTACAATGAGCAGTTCTTC.

This chain links TRBV2 with TRBJ2-3, with 8 nucleotides matching TRBD2. Unmatched junction bases numbered 15, after V lost 8 bases and J lost 2 bases. CDR1 and CDR2 (germline): SNHLY, FYNNEI. This CDR3 has 17 residues. CDR3 loop: CASLPEPGTRYTDTQYF. As DNA, the CDR3 is TGTGCCAGCCTCCCCGAGCCGGGGACTAGGTACACAGATACGCAGTATTTT.

This sequence joins TRBV7-9 and TRBJ2-1; 8 nucleotides line up with TRBD2. V was pared by 2 bases and J by 8 bases, with 8 bases of the junction left unmatched. Germline V gene data show CDR1 as SEHNR and CDR2 as FQNEAQ (reference sequence). The CDR3 consists of 15 residues. CDR3: CASSLPGTRTYEQFF. The CDR3 DNA sequence: TGTGCCAGCAGCTTACCCGGGACTAGAACTTATGAGCAGTTCTTC.

This clonotype was recorded many times. The J gene is TRBJ1-1, the V gene TRBV7-8, with 7 bases identical to TRBD1. The V gene end was trimmed by 3 bases and the J gene end by 4 bases; junction bases not matched to a gene: 5. Germline assignment: CDR1 SGHVS and CDR2 FQNEAQ. This CDR3 comprises 14 residues. The CDR3 loop is CASSLRQGATEAFF. CDR3 in DNA: TGTGCCAGCAGCTTGCGACAGGGAGCCACTGAAGCTTTCTTT.

The sample holds a few counts of this clonotype. J is TRBJ2-3 and V is TRBV2, with D possibly TRBD1 on 6 matching bases. The CDR3 has 16 amino acids. The V end lost 2 bases, the J end lost 2 bases, and 14 bases lay between the germline ends. CDR1 is SNHLY and CDR2 is FYNNEI in the germline V gene. The CDR3 loop reads CASSEPARTATDTQYF. The CDR3 DNA follows: TGTGCCAGCAGTGAACCAGCCCGGACAGCCACAGATACGCAGTATTTT.

The chain recombines TRBV5-6 with TRBJ2-5, with D maybe TRBD1 (5 bases). V was clipped by 4 bases and J by 1 base, with 11 bases between them. Germline V gives CDR1 SGHDT, CDR2 YYEEEE. The CDR3 spans 14 residues. CDR3 coding DNA: TGTGCCAGCAGCCCGGACATATTCCAAGAGACCCAGTACTTC. This sequence encodes CASSPDIFQETQYF.

This clonotype has a count of ten or more. The chain combines TRBV5-6 with TRBJ2-7; 7 positions agree with TRBD1. The germline V gene has CDR1 SGHDT and CDR2 YYEEEE. V gave up 4 bases and J gave up 6 bases; unmatched junction bases: 13. This CDR3 is built from 15 residues. The CDR3, as DNA: TGTGCCAGCAGCGTGGGGGACAGACTGTGGAGCGAGCAGTACTTC. Protein product: CASSVGDRLWSEQYF. The variable domain in full, with the rest retrieved from reference TRBV5-6 and TRBJ2-7, is DAGVTQSPTHLIKTRGQQVTLRCSPKSGHDTVSWYQQALGQGPQFIFQYYEEEERQRGNFPDRFSGHQFPNYSSELNVNALLLGDSALYLCASSVGDRLWSEQYFGPGTRLTVT.

The rearrangement links TRBV10-3 to TRBJ1-2; 8 bases fit TRBD1. J was trimmed by 4 bases and V by 6 bases; bases with no gene match: 7. This CDR3 contains 14 residues. Germline CDR1 and CDR2: ENHRY and SYGVKD. The CDR3 protein is CAIRQGDSVYGYTF. CDR3 coding DNA: TGTGCCATCAGACAGGGGGACTCCGTCTATGGCTACACCTTC.

This clonotype was detected a few times. This chain joins TRBV13 and TRBJ1-4, with 7 bases lining up with TRBD1. Germline CDR1 reads PRHDT; CDR2 reads FYEKMQ (reference sequence). J lost 5 bases, V lost 4 bases, and 7 bases had no gene match. The CDR3 has 15 residues. The CDR3 loop is CASSSRTGWNEKLFF. The CDR3 DNA is TGTGCCAGCAGCTCCAGGACAGGCTGGAATGAAAAACTGTTTTTT.